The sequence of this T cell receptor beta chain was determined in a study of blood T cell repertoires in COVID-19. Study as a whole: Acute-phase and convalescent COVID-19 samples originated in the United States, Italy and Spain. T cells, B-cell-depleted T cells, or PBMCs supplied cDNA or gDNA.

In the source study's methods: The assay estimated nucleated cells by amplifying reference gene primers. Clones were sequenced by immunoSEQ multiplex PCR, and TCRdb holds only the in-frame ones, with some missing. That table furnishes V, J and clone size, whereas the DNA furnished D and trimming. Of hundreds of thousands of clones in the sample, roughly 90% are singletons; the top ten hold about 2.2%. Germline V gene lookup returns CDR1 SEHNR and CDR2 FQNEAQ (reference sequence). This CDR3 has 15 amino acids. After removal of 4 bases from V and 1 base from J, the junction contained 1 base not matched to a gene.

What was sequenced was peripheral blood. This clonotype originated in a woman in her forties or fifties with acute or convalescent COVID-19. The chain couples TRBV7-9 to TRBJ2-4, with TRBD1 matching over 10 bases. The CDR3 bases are TGTGCCAGCAGCTCGGGACAGGGGGCCAAAAACATTCAGTACTTC. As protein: CASSSGQGAKNIQYF.